Listed below are T cell receptor beta chains from one sample, sequenced in a study of control samples from healthy donors and cancer patients. The table came from immunoSEQ multiplex PCR; TCRdb's copy has only in-frame clones and leaves some out. The sample holds approximately 93,000 clones, roughly nine tenths seen once. The sample consisted of PBMCs. These receptors all come from a woman between 50 and 59 years old with colorectal cancer. CDR3s include the opening cysteine and the closing phenylalanine or tryptophan. The order of the fields is clone size, D gene, V gene, J gene, CDR3 protein, CDR3 DNA. The D gene is left open where the match is weak. Part of the rows lack a size; the others show once, few, many or a class for expanded clones.

clone size: .; D gene: TRBD2; V gene: TRBV3-1/TRBV3-2; J gene: TRBJ2-5; CDR3 protein: CASSSGGETQYF; CDR3 DNA: TGTGCCAGCAGCAGCGGGGGGGAGACCCAGTACTTC
clone size: .; D gene: .; V gene: TRBV5-1; J gene: TRBJ2-3; CDR3 protein: CASSRGLADTDTQYF; CDR3 DNA: TGCGCCAGCAGCCGGGGGTTGGCAGACACAGATACGCAGTATTTT
clone size: few; D gene: TRBD2; V gene: TRBV6-6; J gene: TRBJ2-5; CDR3 protein: CASSPPVAGGTLETQYF; CDR3 DNA: TGTGCCAGCAGTCCCCCGGTGGCGGGGGGGACTCTGGAGACCCAGTACTTC
clone size: .; D gene: .; V gene: TRBV27; J gene: TRBJ2-5; CDR3 protein: CASARGPKETQYF; CDR3 DNA: TGTGCCAGCGCCCGGGGGCCAAAAGAGACCCAGTACTTC
clone size: .; D gene: TRBD2; V gene: TRBV4-3; J gene: TRBJ2-1; CDR3 protein: CASSQDAGGYNEQFF; CDR3 DNA: TGCGCCAGCAGCCAAGATGCGGGAGGGTACAATGAGCAGTTCTTC
clone size: .; D gene: .; V gene: TRBV9; J gene: TRBJ1-3; CDR3 protein: CASSVDGHSGNTIYF; CDR3 DNA: TGTGCCAGCAGCGTAGACGGGCACTCTGGAAACACCATATATTTT
clone size: .; D gene: TRBD1; V gene: TRBV11-3; J gene: TRBJ2-2; CDR3 protein: CANSPGTGEVGELFF; CDR3 DNA: TGTGCCAACAGCCCCGGGACAGGGGAAGTCGGGGAGCTGTTTTTT
clone size: .; D gene: .; V gene: TRBV5-1; J gene: TRBJ1-1; CDR3 protein: CASSVGTTVEAFF; CDR3 DNA: TGCGCCAGCAGCGTCGGGACGACTGTTGAAGCTTTCTTT
clone size: .; D gene: TRBD1; V gene: TRBV7-2; J gene: TRBJ1-1; CDR3 protein: CASSPQGTGGTEAFF; CDR3 DNA: TGTGCCAGCAGCCCACAAGGGACAGGGGGCACTGAAGCTTTCTTT
clone size: .; D gene: TRBD2; V gene: TRBV6-5; J gene: TRBJ2-3; CDR3 protein: CASSLSAGGLPDTQYF; CDR3 DNA: TGTGCCAGCAGTTTATCAGCGGGGGGGCTTCCAGATACGCAGTATTTT
clone size: many; D gene: .; V gene: TRBV5-1; J gene: TRBJ1-2; CDR3 protein: CASSPTIGGRSGYTF; CDR3 DNA: TGCGCCAGCAGCCCCACGATAGGGGGGCGAAGTGGCTACACCTTC
clone size: .; D gene: .; V gene: TRBV30; J gene: TRBJ1-2; CDR3 protein: CAWSEGDYGYTF; CDR3 DNA: TGTGCCTGGAGTGAGGGGGACTATGGCTACACCTTC
clone size: .; D gene: .; V gene: TRBV4-3; J gene: TRBJ1-2; CDR3 protein: CASSHQGPEQGLYGYTF; CDR3 DNA: TGCGCCAGCAGCCACCAAGGGCCTGAACAGGGCCTCTATGGCTACACCTTC
clone size: .; D gene: .; V gene: TRBV5-6; J gene: TRBJ1-2; CDR3 protein: CASSLFSQGTTYGYTF; CDR3 DNA: TGTGCCAGCAGCTTATTTTCCCAGGGGACTACCTATGGCTACACCTTC
clone size: .; D gene: .; V gene: TRBV10-3; J gene: TRBJ1-4; CDR3 protein: CAISESSRGNEKLFF; CDR3 DNA: TGTGCCATCAGTGAGTCGAGCAGGGGTAATGAAAAACTGTTTTTT
clone size: .; D gene: .; V gene: TRBV7-6; J gene: TRBJ2-5; CDR3 protein: CASSPTRAETQYF; CDR3 DNA: TGTGCCAGCAGCCCGACGAGGGCAGAGACCCAGTACTTC
clone size: .; D gene: .; V gene: TRBV7-2; J gene: TRBJ1-2; CDR3 protein: CASSRGSFYGYTF; CDR3 DNA: TGTGCCAGCAGCCGAGGGAGTTTCTATGGCTACACCTTC
clone size: .; D gene: .; V gene: TRBV12-5; J gene: TRBJ2-2; CDR3 protein: CASGSGTFTGELFF; CDR3 DNA: TGTGCTAGTGGCTCCGGGACTTTCACCGGGGAGCTGTTTTTT
clone size: .; D gene: TRBD1; V gene: TRBV23-1; J gene: TRBJ1-5; CDR3 protein: CASSQPRQGSGMSNQPQHF; CDR3 DNA: TGCGCCAGCAGTCAACCTAGACAGGGGTCCGGGATGAGCAATCAGCCCCAGCATTTT
clone size: few; D gene: .; V gene: TRBV4-3; J gene: TRBJ1-1; CDR3 protein: CASSQERLNTEAFF; CDR3 DNA: TGCGCCAGCAGCCAAGAGAGGCTGAACACTGAAGCTTTCTTT
clone size: few; D gene: TRBD1; V gene: TRBV29-1; J gene: TRBJ1-4; CDR3 protein: CSVAFRGTDEKLFF; CDR3 DNA: TGCAGCGTTGCCTTCAGGGGGACGGATGAAAAACTGTTTTTT
clone size: .; D gene: TRBD1; V gene: TRBV9; J gene: TRBJ1-1; CDR3 protein: CASSVEGTVNTEAFF; CDR3 DNA: TGTGCCAGCAGCGTAGAGGGGACAGTTAACACTGAAGCTTTCTTT
clone size: .; D gene: .; V gene: TRBV5-1; J gene: TRBJ2-2; CDR3 protein: CASSLAGGALSGELFF; CDR3 DNA: TGCGCCAGCAGCTTGGCCGGAGGGGCGCTTTCCGGGGAGCTGTTTTTT
clone size: few; D gene: TRBD1; V gene: TRBV5-1; J gene: TRBJ1-5; CDR3 protein: CASSAGQGNQPQHF; CDR3 DNA: TGCGCCAGCAGCGCCGGACAGGGCAATCAGCCCCAGCATTTT
clone size: .; D gene: .; V gene: TRBV27; J gene: TRBJ2-5; CDR3 protein: CASSGQGGSETQYF; CDR3 DNA: TGTGCCAGCAGTGGACAGGGAGGGTCAGAGACCCAGTACTTC
clone size: .; D gene: .; V gene: TRBV27; J gene: TRBJ2-3; CDR3 protein: CASRSMLSDTQYF; CDR3 DNA: TGTGCCAGCAGATCTATGTTATCAGATACGCAGTATTTT
clone size: .; D gene: TRBD1; V gene: TRBV4-3; J gene: TRBJ2-3; CDR3 protein: CASSQEDRGRDTQYF; CDR3 DNA: TGCGCCAGCAGCCAAGAGGACAGGGGGCGAGATACGCAGTATTTT
clone size: .; D gene: TRBD1; V gene: TRBV9; J gene: TRBJ2-2; CDR3 protein: CASSARQGKRTGELFF; CDR3 DNA: TGTGCCAGCAGCGCCCGACAGGGGAAGCGGACCGGGGAGCTGTTTTTT
clone size: few; D gene: .; V gene: TRBV12-5; J gene: TRBJ2-3; CDR3 protein: CASGLAPNRVDTQYF; CDR3 DNA: TGTGCTAGTGGTTTGGCACCCAACAGGGTCGATACGCAGTATTTT
clone size: .; D gene: .; V gene: TRBV7-6; J gene: TRBJ2-5; CDR3 protein: CASSPQPTGRVQETQYF; CDR3 DNA: TGTGCCAGCAGCCCCCAACCGACAGGGAGGGTCCAAGAGACCCAGTACTTC
clone size: .; D gene: .; V gene: TRBV28; J gene: TRBJ1-2; CDR3 protein: CASSSQDSLLGGYTF; CDR3 DNA: TGTGCCAGCAGTTCACAGGACAGCCTCTTGGGAGGCTACACCTTC
clone size: .; D gene: .; V gene: TRBV12-2; J gene: TRBJ2-1; CDR3 protein: CASRFPEPETSGYNEQFF; CDR3 DNA: TGTGCAAGTCGCTTTCCAGAACCGGAGACTAGCGGTTACAATGAGCAGTTCTTC
clone size: few; D gene: TRBD1; V gene: TRBV9; J gene: TRBJ1-2; CDR3 protein: CASSPQGQPQYGYTF; CDR3 DNA: TGTGCCAGCAGCCCGCAGGGACAGCCTCAATATGGCTACACCTTC
clone size: .; D gene: .; V gene: TRBV7-3; J gene: TRBJ2-6; CDR3 protein: CASSLSQAGANVLTF; CDR3 DNA: TGTGCCAGCAGCCTCTCACAGGCCGGGGCCAACGTCCTGACTTTC
clone size: .; D gene: .; V gene: TRBV4-3; J gene: TRBJ2-3; CDR3 protein: CASSQGRTDTQYF; CDR3 DNA: TGCGCCAGCAGCCAAGGTCGCACAGATACGCAGTATTTT
clone size: .; D gene: .; V gene: TRBV7-3; J gene: TRBJ1-1; CDR3 protein: CASSLGQNTEAFF; CDR3 DNA: TGTGCCAGCAGCCTGGGACAGAACACTGAAGCTTTCTTT
clone size: .; D gene: TRBD1; V gene: TRBV5-5; J gene: TRBJ1-1; CDR3 protein: CASSPLGTANTEAFF; CDR3 DNA: TGTGCCAGCAGCCCGCTCGGGACAGCCAACACTGAAGCTTTCTTT
clone size: .; D gene: .; V gene: TRBV10-3; J gene: TRBJ2-1; CDR3 protein: CAPRQVTYNEQFF; CDR3 DNA: TGTGCCCCTCGACAGGTGACCTACAATGAGCAGTTCTTC
clone size: .; D gene: .; V gene: TRBV6-5; J gene: TRBJ1-6; CDR3 protein: CASKKEQANSPLHF; CDR3 DNA: TGTGCCAGCAAAAAGGAACAGGCGAATTCACCCCTCCACTTT
clone size: few; D gene: .; V gene: TRBV4-2; J gene: TRBJ1-4; CDR3 protein: CASSQAVGRGATNEKLFF; CDR3 DNA: TGTGCCAGCAGCCAAGCCGTGGGACGGGGTGCAACTAATGAAAAACTGTTTTTT
clone size: once; D gene: TRBD2; V gene: TRBV30; J gene: TRBJ2-3; CDR3 protein: CAWNIGGADTQYF; CDR3 DNA: TGTGCCTGGAACATCGGGGGGGCAGATACGCAGTATTTT
clone size: few; D gene: .; V gene: TRBV4-3; J gene: TRBJ1-2; CDR3 protein: CASSPGWQDYGYTF; CDR3 DNA: TGCGCCAGCAGCCCTGGGTGGCAGGACTATGGCTACACCTTC
clone size: .; D gene: TRBD2; V gene: TRBV7-9; J gene: TRBJ2-2; CDR3 protein: CASSRTSGNTGELFF; CDR3 DNA: TGTGCCAGCAGCCGGACTAGCGGAAACACCGGGGAGCTGTTTTTT
clone size: .; D gene: .; V gene: TRBV5-1; J gene: TRBJ2-5; CDR3 protein: CASSDLRPAQYF; CDR3 DNA: TGCGCCAGCAGCGACCTGCGGCCCGCCCAGTACTTC
clone size: .; D gene: .; V gene: TRBV7-2; J gene: TRBJ1-5; CDR3 protein: CASSLGQTSNQPQHF; CDR3 DNA: TGTGCCAGCAGCTTAGGACAAACTAGCAATCAGCCCCAGCATTTT
clone size: .; D gene: .; V gene: TRBV5-5; J gene: TRBJ2-4; CDR3 protein: CASSFSTLNIQYF; CDR3 DNA: TGTGCCAGCAGCTTCTCTACTTTAAACATTCAGTACTTC
clone size: .; D gene: .; V gene: TRBV4-3; J gene: TRBJ2-5; CDR3 protein: CASSQNLGRETQYF; CDR3 DNA: TGCGCCAGCAGCCAAAACCTTGGACGGGAGACCCAGTACTTC
clone size: .; D gene: .; V gene: TRBV3-1/TRBV3-2; J gene: TRBJ1-6; CDR3 protein: CASSPTEGDSPLHF; CDR3 DNA: TGTGCCAGCAGCCCCACAGAGGGAGATTCACCCCTCCACTTT
clone size: .; D gene: .; V gene: TRBV3-1/TRBV3-2; J gene: TRBJ2-5; CDR3 protein: CASSQGETQYF; CDR3 DNA: TGTGCCAGCAGCCAAGGAGAGACCCAGTACTTC
clone size: .; D gene: .; V gene: TRBV7-2; J gene: TRBJ2-5; CDR3 protein: CASSFSGVETQYF; CDR3 DNA: TGTGCCAGCAGCTTTTCGGGGGTAGAGACCCAGTACTTC
clone size: .; D gene: TRBD2; V gene: TRBV18; J gene: TRBJ2-3; CDR3 protein: CASSPAIAGIRDTQYF; CDR3 DNA: TGTGCCAGCTCACCAGCAATAGCGGGGATTAGAGATACGCAGTATTTT
clone size: .; D gene: .; V gene: TRBV2; J gene: TRBJ1-2; CDR3 protein: CASKGRTYYGYTF; CDR3 DNA: TGTGCCAGCAAAGGGAGGACCTACTATGGCTACACCTTC
clone size: .; D gene: TRBD1; V gene: TRBV5-6; J gene: TRBJ2-6; CDR3 protein: CASSLQGQGSGANVLTF; CDR3 DNA: TGTGCCAGCAGCTTGCAAGGACAGGGCTCCGGGGCCAACGTCCTGACTTTC
clone size: .; D gene: TRBD2; V gene: TRBV18; J gene: TRBJ2-2; CDR3 protein: CASSPRSGGNTGELFF; CDR3 DNA: TGTGCCAGCTCACCACGTAGCGGGGGAAACACCGGGGAGCTGTTTTTT
clone size: once; D gene: .; V gene: TRBV3-1/TRBV3-2; J gene: TRBJ1-2; CDR3 protein: CASSQESGYYGYTF; CDR3 DNA: TGTGCCAGCAGCCAAGAATCAGGTTACTATGGCTACACCTTC